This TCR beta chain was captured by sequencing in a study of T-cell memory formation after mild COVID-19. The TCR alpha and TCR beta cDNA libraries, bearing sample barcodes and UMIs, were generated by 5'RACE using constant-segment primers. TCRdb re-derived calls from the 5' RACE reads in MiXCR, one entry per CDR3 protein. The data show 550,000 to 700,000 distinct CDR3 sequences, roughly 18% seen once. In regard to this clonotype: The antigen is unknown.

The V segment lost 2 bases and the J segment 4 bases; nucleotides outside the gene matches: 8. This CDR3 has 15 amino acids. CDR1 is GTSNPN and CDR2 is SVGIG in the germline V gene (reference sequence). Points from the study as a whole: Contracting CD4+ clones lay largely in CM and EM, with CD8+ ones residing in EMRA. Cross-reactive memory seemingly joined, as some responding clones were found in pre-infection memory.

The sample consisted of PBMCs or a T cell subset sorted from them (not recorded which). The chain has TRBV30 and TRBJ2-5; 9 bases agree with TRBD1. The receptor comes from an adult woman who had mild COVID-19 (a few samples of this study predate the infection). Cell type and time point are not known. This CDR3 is CAWSYYRGRGETQYF. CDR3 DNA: TGTGCCTGGAGTTACTACAGGGGGCGCGGAGAGACCCAGTACTTC.